The clone carrying this T cell receptor beta chain has a single count. This entry comes from a study of blood T cell repertoires in COVID-19. As for the study in general: Samples of COVID-19 (acute and convalescent) were obtained from the United States, Italy and Spain.

The CDR3 loop spans 15 amino acids. In the authors' methods: Estimates of nucleated cell counts were drawn from the amplification of reference gene primers. Only in-frame clones appear in the TCRdb table, and some are missing; sequencing was by immunoSEQ multiplex PCR. V, J and clone size are those of that table, while D and trimming were read from the DNA. The sample shows roughly 250,000 clones, roughly 90% of them seen only once. The sample consisted of peripheral blood. The chain couples TRBV21-1 to TRBJ2-3; the listed D gene, TRBD1, was not tested against the DNA. TRBV21-1 is a recognized pseudogene. This sequence was found in a man aged 25-40 years with acute or convalescent COVID-19. The CDR3 spells CASNPRGYGTDTQYF. The CDR3 DNA follows: TGTGCCAGCAACCCAAGGGGGTATGGCACAGATACGCAGTATTTT.